This T cell receptor (beta chain) was observed in a study of CD8+CD57+ T cells in acquired aplastic anemia. Whole-study context: Sorted CD4+ and CD8+ cells gave a mean 3.2 ug DNA, range roughly 0.18 to 30 ug.

CDR3 and TCR beta VDJ profiling relied on genomic DNA as the template. TCRdb processed the reads anew with MiXCR; each CDR3 protein has one entry. Of 120,000 or so distinct CDR3 sequences listed, 40% are singletons. Individuals selected for sequencing had exhibited CD8+CD57+ cell expansion on flow cytometry. At blood sampling, none of the patients had yet received therapy. The sequence was collected from a human donor with aplastic anemia. What was sequenced was sorted CD4+, CD8+, or CD8+CD57+ T cells (not recorded which) from PBMCs.

The CDR3 spells CAISSGTGVTDTQYF. The CDR3 DNA is TGTGCCATCAGCTCCGGGACAGGGGTTACAGATACGCAGTATTTT. This chain links TRBV10-3 with TRBJ2-3, with 10 bases lining up with TRBD1. This CDR3 contains 15 residues. CDR1 is ENHRY and CDR2 is SYGVKD in the germline V gene. V dropped 6 bases and J dropped 3; count of bases not matched to a gene: 6.